This T cell receptor (beta chain) was sequenced in a study of beta chain features in type 1 diabetes. Turning to the study itself: Patient and healthy donor groups were alike in age, gender and cell yields. Study conclusions and caveats: VDJ junctions in type 1 diabetes patients carried more deletions and fewer insertions.

Expressed TCRB transcripts were sequenced after all isolated RNA was converted to cDNA. The repertoire was sequenced with immunoSEQ multiplex PCR; TCRdb's copy has only in-frame clones and lacks some. The table lists around 340,000 clones, approximately 8% of them singletons. All sorted populations exceeded 95% purity. Comment on this clone: Its antigen remains unidentified.

This TCR was sampled from a woman aged 18-35 years in good health. The sequencing sample was made of central memory CD4+ T cells from blood.

The CDR3 loop is CASSLRLIHEQFF. CDR3 coding DNA: TGTGCCAGCAGCTTACGTCTCATCCATGAGCAGTTCTTC. V usage is TRBV7-2 and J usage is TRBJ2-1; D is ambiguous. The CDR3 covers 13 residues. V dropped 2 bases and J dropped 8 bases, with 10 bases sitting between them. Per the germline V gene, CDR1 is SGHTA and CDR2 is FQGNSA.